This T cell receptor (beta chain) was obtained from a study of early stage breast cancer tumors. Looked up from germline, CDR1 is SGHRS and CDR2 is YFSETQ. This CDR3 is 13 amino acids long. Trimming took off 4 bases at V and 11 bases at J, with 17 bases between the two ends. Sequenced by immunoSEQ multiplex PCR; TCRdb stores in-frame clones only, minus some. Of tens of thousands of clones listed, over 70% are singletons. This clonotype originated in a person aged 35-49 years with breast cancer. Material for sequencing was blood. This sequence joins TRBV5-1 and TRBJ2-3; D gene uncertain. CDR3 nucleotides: TGCGCCAGCAGCATAGACTCGTCCTCGATGCAGTATTTT. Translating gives CASSIDSSSMQYF.